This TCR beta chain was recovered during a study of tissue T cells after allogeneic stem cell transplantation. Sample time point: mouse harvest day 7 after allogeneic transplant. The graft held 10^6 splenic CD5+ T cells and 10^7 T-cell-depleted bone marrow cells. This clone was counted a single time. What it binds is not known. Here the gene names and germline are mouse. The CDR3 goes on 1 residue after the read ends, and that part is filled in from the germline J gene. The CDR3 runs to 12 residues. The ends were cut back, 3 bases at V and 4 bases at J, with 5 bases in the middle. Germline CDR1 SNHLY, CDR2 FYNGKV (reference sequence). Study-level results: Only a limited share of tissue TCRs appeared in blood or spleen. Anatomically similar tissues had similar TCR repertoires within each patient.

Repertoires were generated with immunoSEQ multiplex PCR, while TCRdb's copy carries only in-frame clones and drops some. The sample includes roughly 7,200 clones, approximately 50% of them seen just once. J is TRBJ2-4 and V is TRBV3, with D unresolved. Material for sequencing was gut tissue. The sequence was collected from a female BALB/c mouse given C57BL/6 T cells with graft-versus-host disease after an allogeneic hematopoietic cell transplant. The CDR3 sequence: CASSLGKNTLYF. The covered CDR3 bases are TGTGCCAGCAGCTTGGGGAAAAACACCTTGTAC.